The T cell receptor (beta chain) under discussion was sequenced for a study of blood T cell repertoires in COVID-19. Background on the study: Sites in the United States, Italy and Spain provided acute and convalescent COVID-19 samples.

Source study methods: The assay estimated nucleated cells by amplifying reference gene primers. Using immunoSEQ multiplex PCR, the repertoire was profiled, and TCRdb retains in-frame clones only, with some absent. V, J and clone size reflect that table, while D and trimming were determined from the DNA. This table holds fewer than 250,000 clones, about 86% found once. This study enrolled people aged about 18 to 90 from approximately 25 US geographic areas. The CDR3 totals 18 residues. Trimming left V 1 base short and J 1 base short, with 16 bases between. CDR1 KGHDR and CDR2 SFDVKD come from the germline V gene.

The TCR sequence derives from a woman in her forties or fifties with acute COVID-19. Specimen: PBMCs or T cells enriched from blood (not recorded which). The chain joins TRBV24-1 to TRBJ2-1; a possible D gene is TRBD2 (6 bases). The CDR3 coding sequence is TGTGCCACCAGTGATTTAGCGGAGGGTGCAGGGTCCTACAATGAGCAGTTCTTC. Translating it yields CATSDLAEGAGSYNEQFF.